This T cell receptor beta chain was retrieved from a study of response to subunit inactivated influenza vaccine. TCRdb fed the RT-PCR reads into MiXCR, producing one record per CDR3 protein. The sample shows 150,000 to 200,000 distinct CDR3 sequences, about 11% of them seen only once. J lost 6 bases, V lost 4 bases, and 10 bases had no gene match. Germline assignment: CDR1 MNHEY and CDR2 SVGAGI. The CDR3 loop spans 15 amino acids. In its sample, this clonotype was seen a few times. Its antigen is still unknown. Study-level points and caveats: Seasonal influenza vaccination, on each occasion, was suggested by the authors to recruit few new T cells.

This material consisted of non-naive T cells sorted from PBMCs, taken roughly 47 days after vaccination. V usage is TRBV6-5 and J usage is TRBJ1-1; 8 bases map to TRBD1. The sequence derives from a man aged 45-60 years who received an inactivated influenza vaccine. CDR3 DNA sequence: TGTGCCAGCAGTTCCGGACAGGGAAGAGTATCTGAAGCTTTCTTT. The encoded protein is CASSSGQGRVSEAFF.